This TCR beta chain is from a study of shared clonotypes between healthy human individuals. Broader study findings: When compared with the clonotypes that were shared by all four sorted-subset donors, the non-shared clonotypes turned out to have lower generation probabilities.

TCRdb's copy holds only in-frame clones and misses some; the assay was immunoSEQ multiplex PCR. The sample yields about a million clones, around 76% seen once. V lost 0 bases and J lost 4, with 7 bases in between. This CDR3 comprises 14 residues. The germline V gene encodes CDR1 SGHVS and CDR2 FNYEAQ. In this sample, this clone turned up a few times. The antigen is unknown. The sample was memory CD4+ T cells sorted from blood. Subset indicated: CD45RA-negative fraction. This chain links TRBV7-6 with TRBJ1-5; D gene ambiguous. The clonotype originates from a man younger than 35 in good health. Here the CDR3 DNA reads TGTGCCAGCAGCTTAGCGGGAGAGAATCAGCCCCAGCATTTT. This gives the protein CASSLAGENQPQHF.